Below are 28 T cell receptor beta chains sequenced from a single sample in a study of shared clonotypes between healthy human individuals. Profiling relied on immunoSEQ multiplex PCR, and the TCRdb table lists in-frame clones only, not all of them. Of over a million clones listed, approximately 76% are singletons. The sequencing input was memory CD4+ T cells sorted from blood. The subset denotes: CD45RA-negative fraction. All receptors derive from a man aged 18 to 35 in good health.

The count of this clone is one. This chain connects TRBV18 to TRBJ2-7; D call uncertain. The germline V and J ends were trimmed by 4 bases and 5 bases, with 6 bases remaining between them. The V gene's germline CDR1 is KGHSH and CDR2 LQKENI. The CDR3 runs 11 residues. The CDR3 region is CASSQLDEQYF. CDR3 bases: TGTGCCAGCTCACAGTTGGACGAGCAGTACTTC.

V and J are TRBV7-2 and TRBJ2-5; 11 bases map to TRBD2. Trimming at V came to 3 bases and at J to 2 bases, leaving 5 bases not matched to a gene. The germline V gene has CDR1 SGHTA and CDR2 FQGNSA. CDR3 size: 16 residues. CDR3 region: CASSFGLAGVQETQYF. The CDR3 DNA is TGTGCCAGCAGCTTCGGACTAGCGGGCGTACAAGAGACCCAGTACTTC.

The chain recombines TRBV4-2 with TRBJ2-3; TRBD2 is a possible D gene (5 bases). V was clipped by 1 base and J by 6 bases, with 11 bases between them. Germline V gives CDR1 LGHNA, CDR2 YNFKEQ. This CDR3 is 14 amino acids long. The CDR3 DNA is TGTGCCAGCAGCCAAGGTGCCGAGCGGGATACGCAGTATTTT. As protein: CASSQGAERDTQYF.

The chain uses TRBV11-1 and TRBJ1-2; the match to TRBD1 covers 8 bases. V lost 4 bases, J lost 6 bases, and 7 bases stayed unmatched. This CDR3 is 14 amino acids long. Per germline, CDR1 SGHAT and CDR2 FQDESV (reference sequence). The CDR3 reads CASSSGTGAHGYTF. CDR3 nucleotide sequence: TGTGCCAGCAGCTCCGGGACAGGAGCCCATGGCTACACCTTC. Looking up the rest from reference TRBV11-1 and TRBJ1-2 gives the full variable domain: EAEVAQSPRYKITEKSQAVAFWCDPISGHATLYWYRQILGQGPELLVQFQDESVVDDSQLPKDRFSAERLKGVDSTLKIQPAELGDSAMYLCASSSGTGAHGYTFGSGTRLTVV.

The chain couples TRBV28 to TRBJ2-5; 7 positions match TRBD1. This CDR3 is built from 14 residues. V was clipped by 2 bases and J by 4 bases; unmatched bases: 4. Germline CDR1 MDHEN, CDR2 SYDVKM. Here the CDR3 reads CASSLRQGPETQYF. For the CDR3, the DNA is TGTGCCAGCAGTTTACGACAGGGCCCAGAGACCCAGTACTTC. Variable domain in full (rest from reference TRBV28 and TRBJ2-5): DVKVTQSSRYLVKRTGEKVFLECVQDMDHENMFWYRQDPGLGLRLIYFSYDVKMKEKGDIPEGYSVSREKKERFSLILESASTNQTSMYLCASSLRQGPETQYFGPGTRLLVL.

The CDR3 loop is CASSQDRNVNEQFF. The CDR3 DNA is TGCGCCAGCAGCCAAGACAGAAATGTTAATGAGCAGTTCTTC. This rearrangement joins TRBV4-1 to TRBJ2-1; D unresolved. V lost 0 bases and J 7 bases, leaving 10 bases between the germline ends. The CDR3 extends over 14 amino acids. In germline, CDR1 is MGHRA, CDR2 YSYEKL.

The rearrangement joins TRBV7-3 to TRBJ2-1; 10 nucleotides line up with TRBD1. CDR1 and CDR2 from the germline V gene are SGHTA and FQGTGA. After removal of 5 bases from V and 5 bases from J, the junction contained 6 bases not matched to a gene. CDR3 length equals 15 residues. Here the CDR3 DNA reads TGTGCCAGCAGCCCCCTGGGACAGGGGAACAATGAGCAGTTCTTC. Translated: CASSPLGQGNNEQFF.

CDR3 sequence (DNA): TGTGCCTGGGGTCCCAGGGACGAAAAACTGTTTTTT. Its translation: CAWGPRDEKLFF. V usage is TRBV30 and J usage is TRBJ1-4, with TRBD1 as a possible D gene (5 bases). Germline CDR1 GTSNPN, CDR2 SVGIG (reference sequence). CDR3 length: 12 residues. V lost 5 bases and J 8 bases, leaving 12 bases between the germline ends.

The chain links TRBV10-2 to TRBJ2-7, with D unresolved. This CDR3 region has 14 residues. The germline gives CDR1 WSHSY, CDR2 SAAADI. The V end was cut by 0 bases, the J end by 7 bases, with 13 bases between. The CDR3 region is CASSESMAVPEQYF. CDR3 bases: TGCGCCAGCAGTGAGTCGATGGCAGTCCCGGAGCAGTACTTC.

The CDR3 DNA reads as TGTGCCAGCAGCTCCCGCTACTCTTCAGAGACCCAGTACTTC. Protein: CASSSRYSSETQYF. The chain has TRBV7-2 and TRBJ2-5; D is unresolved. This CDR3 has 14 residues. Per the germline V gene, CDR1 is SGHTA and CDR2 is FQGNSA. The V end was cut by 4 bases, the J end by 4 bases, with 13 bases between.

The CDR3 region has the DNA TGTGCCAGCAGTGAAGCCCGGGTGTACTTATCTGATAGCGGCAATCAGCCCCAGCATTTT. Translated, it gives CASSEARVYLSDSGNQPQHF. This chain uses TRBV6-1 with TRBJ1-5; D gene uncertain. The CDR3 has 20 residues. Germline CDR1 is MNHNS and CDR2 is SASEGT. The germline V and J ends were trimmed by 0 bases and 2 bases, with 23 bases remaining between them.

The count of this clone is one. The chain joins TRBV6-6 to TRBJ1-2; 10 bases are a match to TRBD1. The J segment lost 5 bases and the V segment lost 0 bases, leaving 6 bases of the junction unmatched. The CDR3 loop spans 16 amino acids. From germline, CDR1 is MNHNY and CDR2 SVGAGI (reference sequence). The CDR3 sequence is CASSYSHGGQGYGYTF. The CDR3 nucleotides are TGTGCCAGCAGTTACTCTCATGGGGGACAGGGGTATGGCTACACCTTC.

In this sample, this clone turned up once. The rearrangement links TRBV6-5 to TRBJ1-5; TRBD1 matches at 12 bases. This CDR3 has 15 amino acids. Germline trimming cut 5 bases from V and 5 bases from J; bases unmatched to any gene: 4. The germline gives CDR1 MNHEY, CDR2 SVGAGI. The CDR3 reads CASSPGQGADQPQHF. CDR3 nucleotides: TGTGCCAGCAGTCCGGGACAGGGGGCCGATCAGCCCCAGCATTTT.

The chain joins TRBV9 to TRBJ1-3; D uncertain. Germline V gene lookup returns CDR1 SGDLS and CDR2 YYNGEE. This CDR3 has 16 amino acids. The germline V and J ends were trimmed by 0 bases and 4 bases, with 14 bases remaining between them. The CDR3 DNA follows: TGTGCCAGCAGCGTAGGTCAGGTCCGCTCCGGAAACACCATATATTTT. Translating gives CASSVGQVRSGNTIYF.

This chain links TRBV30 with TRBJ2-5, with D unresolved. This CDR3 is 12 amino acids long. Germline V gene lookup returns CDR1 GTSNPN and CDR2 SVGIG (reference sequence). V was clipped by 2 bases and J by 3 bases, with 7 bases between them. CDR3 nucleotides: TGTGCCTGGAGTAGTGGAGAAGAGACCCAGTACTTC. Translation gives CAWSSGEETQYF.

The chain is built from TRBV5-6 and TRBJ1-1, with D tentatively TRBD1 (6 bases). Germline CDR1 SGHDT, CDR2 YYEEEE. V was trimmed by 0 bases and J by 1 base, leaving 13 bases between them. CDR3 length equals 16 residues. The CDR3 is CASSLGPSRGNTEAFF. The CDR3 nucleotides are TGTGCCAGCAGCTTGGGGCCAAGCAGGGGGAACACTGAAGCTTTCTTT.

The gene calls are TRBV9 and TRBJ2-2, with a possible D match to TRBD1 (6 bases). The CDR3 has 15 amino acids. V lost 4 bases, J lost 7 bases, and 17 bases lay in between. CDR1 SGDLS and CDR2 YYNGEE come from the germline V gene. The chain's CDR3 is CASSLLQGSVGELFF. The CDR3 bases are TGTGCCAGCAGCCTATTACAGGGTTCGGTCGGGGAGCTGTTTTTT.

This rearrangement joins TRBV14 to TRBJ2-1; no firm D call. Trimming stripped 1 base from V and 8 bases from J, with 3 bases between. This CDR3 comprises 11 residues. Germline CDR1 SGHDN, CDR2 FVKESK. CDR3 sequence: CASSQAYEQFF. CDR3 bases: TGTGCCAGCAGCCAAGCTTATGAGCAGTTCTTC.

The chain uses TRBV9 and TRBJ2-2; TRBD2 agrees at 8 bases. The CDR3 is made up of 18 amino acids. Trimming cost V 3 bases and J 3 bases; bases outside gene matches: 13. The germline V gene encodes CDR1 SGDLS and CDR2 YYNGEE. CDR3 in DNA: TGTGCCAGCAGCGCCCCGGGGGTCGGGAGGGGATACACCGGGGAGCTGTTTTTT. This gives the protein CASSAPGVGRGYTGELFF.

The chain is built from TRBV7-2 and TRBJ1-4; D ambiguous. Germline V gene data show CDR1 as SGHTA and CDR2 as FQGNSA. This CDR3 has 15 residues. Trimming took 5 bases from V and 5 from J, leaving 15 bases between them. CDR3 residues: CASSPNLQKNEKLFF. CDR3 sequence (DNA): TGTGCCAGCAGCCCGAATCTTCAGAAGAATGAAAAACTGTTTTTT.

Concerning this clone itself: Other DNA sequences in the sample encode the same CDR3. V is TRBV5-1 and J is TRBJ2-2, with 7 bases identical to TRBD1. With 2 bases clipped from V and 3 bases from J, the junction kept 1 base outside the gene matches. The CDR3 runs 14 residues. Per the germline V gene, CDR1 is SGHRS and CDR2 is YFSETQ. CDR3 sequence reads: CASSFTGDTGELFF. The CDR3 DNA is TGCGCCAGCAGCTTTACAGGGGACACCGGGGAGCTGTTTTTT.

The table lists this clone with a few counts. The J gene is TRBJ1-1, the V gene TRBV10-3, with 10 nucleotides matching TRBD1. Germline V gives CDR1 ENHRY, CDR2 SYGVKD. The CDR3 contains 14 residues. The V segment lost 10 bases and the J segment 6 bases; nucleotides outside the gene matches: 11. The CDR3, as DNA: TGTGCCACCCAAGGTGGGACAGGGGTATCTGAAGCTTTCTTT. Amino acids: CATQGGTGVSEAFF.

A word on this clone: At one of its ends the junction is not consistent with the germline gene, which may arise from a read error. The rearrangement links TRBV7-7 to TRBJ2-7; TRBD2 matches 15 bases. Germline CDR1 is SSHAT and CDR2 is FNYEAQ (reference sequence). CDR3 length equals 16 residues. The CDR3, as DNA: TGTGCTAGCAGCGCGGGACTAGCGGGGGGCGGGTACGAGCAGTACTTC. As protein: CASSAGLAGGGYEQYF.

J is TRBJ1-3 and V is TRBV9; TRBD1 matches at 9 bases. Germline lookup yields CDR1 SGDLS and CDR2 YYNGEE. CDR3 length: 14 amino acids. After removal of 5 bases from V and 8 bases from J, the junction contained 8 bases not matched to a gene. The CDR3 DNA sequence: TGTGCCAGCAGTGCAGGGGACAGGGTTGACACCATATATTTT. It is translated as CASSAGDRVDTIYF.

J is TRBJ2-7 and V is TRBV5-4; perhaps TRBD2 as D (6 bases). CDR3 length equals 15 residues. CDR1 is SGHNT, CDR2 YYREEE, per germline (reference sequence). Trimming took off 4 bases at V and 3 bases at J, with 17 bases between the two ends. The CDR3 DNA follows: TGTGCCAGCAGCCCCCCTCAGGGAGGAAGCTACGAGCAGTACTTC. It specifies CASSPPQGGSYEQYF.

This clone was found a few times. V and J are TRBV20-1 and TRBJ2-7; possible D gene TRBD2, 5 bases. Trimming cost V 3 bases and J 3 bases, with 6 bases left between them. Germline V gene sequence: CDR1 DFQATT, CDR2 SNEGSKA (reference sequence). The CDR3 has 11 amino acids. The CDR3 DNA sequence: TGCAGTGCTAGCGGGATCTACGAGCAGTACTTC. Protein product: CSASGIYEQYF.

The rearrangement uses TRBV9 and TRBJ1-5; possibly TRBD1 for D (6 bases). V gave up 5 bases and J gave up 5 bases, with 14 bases separating them. The CDR3 has 14 residues. Per the germline V gene, CDR1 is SGDLS and CDR2 is YYNGEE. The chain's CDR3 is CASSPGENYQPQHF. As DNA, the CDR3 is TGTGCCAGCAGTCCAGGGGAGAACTATCAGCCCCAGCATTTT.

The gene calls are TRBV7-2 and TRBJ1-5; no clear D gene. Germline loops: CDR1 SGHTA, CDR2 FQGNSA. The CDR3 consists of 13 residues. Trimming removed 5 bases at V and 6 bases at J, with 11 bases between. The DNA for the CDR3 is TGTGCCAGCAGCAATTCCTGGGGTCAGCCCCAGCATTTT. This translates into CASSNSWGQPQHF. The whole variable domain, remainder taken from reference TRBV7-2 and TRBJ1-5, is GAGVSQSPSNKVTEKGKDVELRCDPISGHTALYWYRQSLGQGLEFLIYFQGNSAPDKSGLPSDRFSAERTGGSVSTLTIQRTQQEDSAVYLCASSNSWGQPQHFGDGTRLSIL.